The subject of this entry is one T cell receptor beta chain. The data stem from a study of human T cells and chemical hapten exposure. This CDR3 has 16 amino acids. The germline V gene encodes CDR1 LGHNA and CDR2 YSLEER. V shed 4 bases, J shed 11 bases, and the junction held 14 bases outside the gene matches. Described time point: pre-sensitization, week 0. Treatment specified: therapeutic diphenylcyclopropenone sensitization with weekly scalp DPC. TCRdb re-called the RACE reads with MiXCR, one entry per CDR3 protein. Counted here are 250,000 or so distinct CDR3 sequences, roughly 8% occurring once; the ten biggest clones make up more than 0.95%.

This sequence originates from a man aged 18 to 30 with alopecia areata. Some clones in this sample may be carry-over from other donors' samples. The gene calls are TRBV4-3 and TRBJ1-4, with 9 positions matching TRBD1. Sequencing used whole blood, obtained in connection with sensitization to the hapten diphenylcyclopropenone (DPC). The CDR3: CASSLTTGGGDVKLFF. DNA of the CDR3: TGCGCCAGCAGCCTAACCACAGGGGGCGGGGATGTGAAACTGTTTTTT.